Included here is one TCR beta chain sequence, with context. Its specificity is unknown. A multiplex PCR was run with 60 Vbeta primers and 13 Jbeta primers. TCRdb's copy holds only in-frame clones and misses some; the assay was immunoSEQ multiplex PCR. The table counts roughly 120,000 clones; about 2.7% lies in the top ten. This specimen belongs to a study of cytomegalovirus exposure and HLA in healthy donors. The CDR3 extends over 16 amino acids. The trim removed 3 bases at V and 4 bases at J, leaving 3 bases unmatched. Germline CDR1 SGHRS, CDR2 YFSETQ. Study-level points and caveats: Later findings reportedly placed an Asian-associated ancestry cluster below the 666-donor mean for N-insertions. Most TCR beta V segments were productive about 87% or about 30% of the time in an earlier analysis.

This chain links TRBV5-1 with TRBJ2-3, with 15 bases lining up with TRBD2. This clonotype originated in a man aged 25-40 years in good health and CMV-seronegative. Sequenced input: PBMCs. The CDR3 DNA reads as TGCGCCAGCAGCTCAGGGACTAGCGGGAGGTCAGATACGCAGTATTTT. As protein: CASSSGTSGRSDTQYF.